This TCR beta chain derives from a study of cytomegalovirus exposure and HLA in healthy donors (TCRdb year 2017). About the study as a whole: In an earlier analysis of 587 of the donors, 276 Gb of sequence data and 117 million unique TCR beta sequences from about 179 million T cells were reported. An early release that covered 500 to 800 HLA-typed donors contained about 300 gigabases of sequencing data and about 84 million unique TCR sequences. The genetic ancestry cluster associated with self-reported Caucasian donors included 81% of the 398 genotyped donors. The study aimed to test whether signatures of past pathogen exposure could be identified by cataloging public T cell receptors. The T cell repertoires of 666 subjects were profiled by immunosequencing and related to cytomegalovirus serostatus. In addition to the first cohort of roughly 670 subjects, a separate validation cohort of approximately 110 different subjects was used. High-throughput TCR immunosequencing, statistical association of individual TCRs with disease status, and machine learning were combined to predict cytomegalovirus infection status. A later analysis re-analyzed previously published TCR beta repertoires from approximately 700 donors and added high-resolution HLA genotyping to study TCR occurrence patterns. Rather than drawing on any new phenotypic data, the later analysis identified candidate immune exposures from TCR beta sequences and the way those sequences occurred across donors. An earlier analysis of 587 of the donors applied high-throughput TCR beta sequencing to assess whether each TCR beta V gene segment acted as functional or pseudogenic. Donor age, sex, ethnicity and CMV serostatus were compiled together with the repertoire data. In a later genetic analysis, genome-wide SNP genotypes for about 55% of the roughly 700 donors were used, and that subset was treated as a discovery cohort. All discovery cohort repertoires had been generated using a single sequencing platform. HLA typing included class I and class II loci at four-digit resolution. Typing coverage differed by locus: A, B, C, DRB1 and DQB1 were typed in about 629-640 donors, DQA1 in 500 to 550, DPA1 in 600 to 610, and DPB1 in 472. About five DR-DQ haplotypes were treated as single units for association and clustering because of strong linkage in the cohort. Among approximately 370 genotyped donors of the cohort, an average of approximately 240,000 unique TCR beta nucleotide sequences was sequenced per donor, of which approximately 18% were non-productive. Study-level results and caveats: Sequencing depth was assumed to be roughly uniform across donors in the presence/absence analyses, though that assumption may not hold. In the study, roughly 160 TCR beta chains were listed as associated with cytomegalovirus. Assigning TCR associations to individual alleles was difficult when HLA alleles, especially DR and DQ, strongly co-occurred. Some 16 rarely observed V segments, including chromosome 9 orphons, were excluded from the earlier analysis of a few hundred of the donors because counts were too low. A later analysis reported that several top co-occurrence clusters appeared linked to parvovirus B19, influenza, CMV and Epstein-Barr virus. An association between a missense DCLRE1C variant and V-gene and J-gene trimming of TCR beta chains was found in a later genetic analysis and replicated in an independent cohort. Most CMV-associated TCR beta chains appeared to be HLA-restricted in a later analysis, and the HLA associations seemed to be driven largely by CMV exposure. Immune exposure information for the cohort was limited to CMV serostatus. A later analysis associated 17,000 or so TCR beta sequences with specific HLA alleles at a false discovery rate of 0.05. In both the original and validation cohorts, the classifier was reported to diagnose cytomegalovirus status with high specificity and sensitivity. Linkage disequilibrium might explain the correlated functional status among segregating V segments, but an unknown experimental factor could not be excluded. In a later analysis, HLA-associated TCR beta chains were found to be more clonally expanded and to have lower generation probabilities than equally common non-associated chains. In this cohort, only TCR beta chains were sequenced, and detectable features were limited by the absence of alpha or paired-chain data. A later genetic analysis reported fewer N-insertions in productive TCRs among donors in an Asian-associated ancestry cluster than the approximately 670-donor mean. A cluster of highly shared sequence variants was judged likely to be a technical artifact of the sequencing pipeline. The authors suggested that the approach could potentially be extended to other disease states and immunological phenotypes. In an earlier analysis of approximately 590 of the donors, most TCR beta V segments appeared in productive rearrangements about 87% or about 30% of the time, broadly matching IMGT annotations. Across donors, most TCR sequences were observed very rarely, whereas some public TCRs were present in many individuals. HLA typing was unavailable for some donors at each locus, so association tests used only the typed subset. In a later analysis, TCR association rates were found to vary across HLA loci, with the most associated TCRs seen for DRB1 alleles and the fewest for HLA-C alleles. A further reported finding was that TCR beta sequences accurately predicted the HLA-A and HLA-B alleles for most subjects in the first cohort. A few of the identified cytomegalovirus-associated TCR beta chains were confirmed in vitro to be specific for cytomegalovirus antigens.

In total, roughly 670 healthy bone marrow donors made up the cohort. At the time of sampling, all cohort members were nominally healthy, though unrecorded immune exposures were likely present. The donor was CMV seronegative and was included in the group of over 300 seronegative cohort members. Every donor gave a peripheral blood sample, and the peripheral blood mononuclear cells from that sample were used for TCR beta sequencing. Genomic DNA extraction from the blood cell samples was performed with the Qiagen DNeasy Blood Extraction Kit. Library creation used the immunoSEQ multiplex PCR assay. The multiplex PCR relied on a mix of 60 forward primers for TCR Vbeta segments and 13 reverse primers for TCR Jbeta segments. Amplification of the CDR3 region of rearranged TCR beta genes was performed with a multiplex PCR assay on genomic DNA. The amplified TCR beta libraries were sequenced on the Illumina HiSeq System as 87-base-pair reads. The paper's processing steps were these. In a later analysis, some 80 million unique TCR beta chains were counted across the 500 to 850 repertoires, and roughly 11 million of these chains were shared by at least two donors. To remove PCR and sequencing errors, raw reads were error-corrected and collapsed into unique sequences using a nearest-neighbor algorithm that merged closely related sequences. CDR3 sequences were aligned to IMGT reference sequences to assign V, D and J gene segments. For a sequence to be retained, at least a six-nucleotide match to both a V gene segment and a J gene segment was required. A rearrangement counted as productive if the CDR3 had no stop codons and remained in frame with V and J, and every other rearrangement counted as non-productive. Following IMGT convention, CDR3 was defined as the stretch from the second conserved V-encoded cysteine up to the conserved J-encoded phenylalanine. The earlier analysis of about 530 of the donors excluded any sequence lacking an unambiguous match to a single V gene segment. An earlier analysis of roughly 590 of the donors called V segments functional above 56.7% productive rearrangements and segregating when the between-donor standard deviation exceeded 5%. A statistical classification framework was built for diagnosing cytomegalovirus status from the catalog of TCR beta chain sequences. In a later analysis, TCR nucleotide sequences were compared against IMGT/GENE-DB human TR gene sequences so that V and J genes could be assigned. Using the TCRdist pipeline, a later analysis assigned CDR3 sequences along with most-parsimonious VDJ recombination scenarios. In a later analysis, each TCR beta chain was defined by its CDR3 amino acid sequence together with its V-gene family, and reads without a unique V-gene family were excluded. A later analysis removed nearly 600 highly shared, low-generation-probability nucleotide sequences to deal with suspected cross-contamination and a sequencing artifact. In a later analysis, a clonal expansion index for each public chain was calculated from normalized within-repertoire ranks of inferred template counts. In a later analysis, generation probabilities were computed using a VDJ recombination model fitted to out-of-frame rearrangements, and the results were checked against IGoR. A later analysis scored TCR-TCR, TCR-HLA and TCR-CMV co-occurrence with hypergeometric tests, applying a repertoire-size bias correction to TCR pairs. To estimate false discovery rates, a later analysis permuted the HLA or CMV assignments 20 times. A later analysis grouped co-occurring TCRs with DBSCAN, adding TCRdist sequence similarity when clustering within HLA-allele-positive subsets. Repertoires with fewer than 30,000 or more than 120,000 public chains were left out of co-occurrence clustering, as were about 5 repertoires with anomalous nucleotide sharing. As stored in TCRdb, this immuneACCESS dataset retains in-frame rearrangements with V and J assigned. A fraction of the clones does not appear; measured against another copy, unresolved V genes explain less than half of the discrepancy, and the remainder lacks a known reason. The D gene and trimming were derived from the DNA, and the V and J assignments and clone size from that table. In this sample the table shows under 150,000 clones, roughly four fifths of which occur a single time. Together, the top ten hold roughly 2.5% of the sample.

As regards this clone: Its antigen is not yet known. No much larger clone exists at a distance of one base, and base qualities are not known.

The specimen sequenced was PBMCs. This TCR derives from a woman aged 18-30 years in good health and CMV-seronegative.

The CDR3 loop reads CASSLRLQGAGRKLFF. The bases read TGTGCCAGCAGTTTACGGCTTCAGGGGGCGGGACGGAAACTGTTTTTT. Recombination linked TRBV27 to TRBJ1-4; TRBD1 aligns with 8 central bases. The CDR3 contains 16 residues, cysteine and phenylalanine counted. Kept here is only the CDR3 DNA, which spans 48 bases and is read in frame from base 1. Germline trimming: 2 bases from V, 11 bases from J; junction bases outside gene matches: 13. As encoded in the germline V gene (reference sequence), CDR1 is MNHEY while CDR2 is SMNVEV. With the portions outside the CDR3 filled from the reference TRBV27 and TRBJ1-4 genes, the complete variable region becomes EAQVTQNPRYLITVTGKKLTVTCSQNMNHEYMSWYRQDPGLGLRQIYYSMNVEVTDKGDVPEGYKVSRKEKRNFPLILESPSPNQTSLYFCASSLRLQGAGRKLFFGSGTQLSVL.